The clone carrying this TCR beta chain showed up just a few times. Germline loops: CDR1 SEHNR, CDR2 FQNEAQ (reference sequence). The length of the CDR3 is 14 residues. V lost 10 bases, J lost 5 bases, and 8 bases stayed unmatched. The source of the sample is a study of blood T cell repertoires in COVID-19. At the level of the study: The United States, Italy and Spain were the sources of the acute and convalescent COVID-19 samples. T cells, B-cell-depleted T cells, or PBMCs supplied cDNA or gDNA.

Original data processing: Cell counts per sample came from amplifying reference gene primers. Data came from immunoSEQ multiplex PCR; TCRdb stores just in-frame clones and leaves some out. The V and J calls and clone size were taken over from that table, and D and trimming were inferred from the DNA. In the table there are approximately 68,000 clones, roughly 85% of which are singletons. This clonotype was sampled from a woman aged 80 or older with active or convalescent COVID-19. Source material: peripheral blood. This rearrangement joins TRBV7-9 to TRBJ1-6; 7 nucleotides agree with TRBD1. The CDR3 DNA reads TGTGCCACCAACCGGGACAGCGATAATTCACCCCTCCACTTT. Translated: CATNRDSDNSPLHF.